The rows below give T cell receptor beta chains drawn from one sample of a study of cytomegalovirus exposure and HLA in healthy donors. The repertoire was sequenced with immunoSEQ multiplex PCR; TCRdb's copy has only in-frame clones and lacks some. The table records roughly 200,000 clones, about 12% of them present only once. Source material: PBMCs. The receptors stem from a man aged 45-65 years in good health and CMV-seropositive. The CDR3 runs from the conserved cysteine through the conserved F or W.

len,v_gene,j_gene,CDR3aa
17,TRBV7-2,TRBJ2-6,CASSLDRQGAGANVLTF
15,TRBV6-5,TRBJ2-4,CASSYSRTGKNIQYF
12,TRBV25-1,TRBJ1-1,CASSPYNSEAFF
14,TRBV19,TRBJ1-2,CASTSGQGVGGYTF
16,TRBV4-3,TRBJ2-2,CASSLEAGEATGELFF
15,TRBV6-1,TRBJ1-2,CASFHGRGQVGGYTF
16,TRBV6-5,TRBJ1-1,CASSSSGGVLNTEAFF
13,TRBV30,TRBJ1-1,CAFKVQVMTEAFF
13,TRBV5-1,TRBJ2-1,CASSHGTVNEQFF
17,TRBV15,TRBJ1-2,CATSRDPTGLNDYGYTF
14,TRBV7-9,TRBJ1-3,CASRPTGIGNTIYF
15,TRBV7-8,TRBJ1-5,CASSLGRVGNQPQHF
12,TRBV19,TRBJ1-1,CASGSPYTEAFF
14,TRBV7-2,TRBJ2-5,CASRKVRDRETQYF
14,TRBV6-1,TRBJ2-2,CASSEGRNTGELFF
15,TRBV2,TRBJ2-2,CASKQRTANTGELFF
14,TRBV19,TRBJ2-7,CASSMDRGREEQYF
15,TRBV5-6,TRBJ2-1,CASSLPGQSYNEQFF
13,TRBV7-9,TRBJ1-5,CASSRGGNQPQHF
13,TRBV6-5,TRBJ2-1,CASSYERVDEQFF
14,TRBV27,TRBJ1-1,CASKYRGLNTEAFF
15,TRBV9,TRBJ1-1,CASSVGHRGYTEAFF
13,TRBV5-5,TRBJ1-1,CASSLDHPTEAFF
14,TRBV6-5,TRBJ1-6,CASSWGRGNSPLHF
15,TRBV7-2,TRBJ2-1,CASSLAQGQGYEQFF
16,TRBV7-2,TRBJ1-2,CASSPSGTGLDYGYTF
16,TRBV7-6,TRBJ2-5,CASSPPLAGGQETQYF
13,TRBV19,TRBJ1-1,CASSNLEYTEAFF
14,TRBV7-9,TRBJ1-5,CASSLAGVGQPQHF
13,TRBV27,TRBJ2-7,CASSLRGTYEQYF
17,TRBV4-2,TRBJ1-4,CASSQMPRGGVNEKLFF
12,TRBV28,TRBJ1-2,CASSQGIAGYTF
14,TRBV6-1,TRBJ1-2,CASTSTGGGYGYTF
13,TRBV28,TRBJ1-1,CASSVRQDGEAFF
13,TRBV5-1,TRBJ2-1,CASNEVGGHEQFF
14,TRBV2,TRBJ1-1,CASSYRVMNTEAFF
15,TRBV4-3,TRBJ2-5,CASSPMGSGEETQYF
15,TRBV7-2,TRBJ2-2,CASSSAGGHTGELFF
13,TRBV7-3,TRBJ2-2,CASSFGNTGELFF
13,TRBV4-3,TRBJ1-2,CASSQETGQGYTF
17,TRBV7-2,TRBJ2-1,CASSLEVAAGSGNEQFF
15,TRBV28,TRBJ1-4,CASSSPGQGDQKLFF
12,TRBV30,TRBJ2-3,CAWKFGGDTQYF
13,TRBV5-4,TRBJ1-1,CASSSDRGGEAFF
15,TRBV5-6,TRBJ1-2,CASRLAWDSYTGYTF
14,TRBV7-9,TRBJ2-1,CASSFRQGSNEQFF
15,TRBV28,TRBJ1-3,CASSLADRAGNTIYF
13,TRBV6-5,TRBJ2-5,CASRGGLQETQYF
16,TRBV28,TRBJ1-2,CASSRWTGGAGYGYTF
12,TRBV27,TRBJ2-1,CASSLIGGEQFF
15,TRBV4-3,TRBJ1-2,CASSSGTGGYDGYTF
11,TRBV29-1,TRBJ2-1,CSVEAGVEQFF
13,TRBV6-4,TRBJ1-2,CASSDLPGYGYTF
13,TRBV2,TRBJ1-1,CASNKKQGLEAFF
16,TRBV4-1,TRBJ1-4,CASSQETRGFDEKLFF